A single sample gave rise to the 16 T cell receptor beta chains below, sequenced in a study of blood T cell repertoires in COVID-19. Sequenced by immunoSEQ multiplex PCR; TCRdb stores in-frame clones only, minus some. The table lists about 440,000 clones, approximately 90% of them singletons. The source material was peripheral blood. The receptors derive from a woman between 45 and 65 years old with COVID-19, enrolled during active disease.

The CDR3 DNA reads TGTGCCAGTAGTATAGGCCAGAATAGGCGGACTGAAGCTTTCTTT. As protein: CASSIGQNRRTEAFF. V and J are TRBV19 and TRBJ1-1; D unresolved. From germline, CDR1 is LNHDA and CDR2 SQIVND (reference sequence). Trimming removed 1 base from V and 5 bases from J, with 14 bases in between. There are 15 residues in the CDR3.

The rearrangement uses TRBV11-2 and TRBJ2-7, with TRBD1 identical over 10 bases. After removal of 1 base from V and 9 bases from J, the junction contained 9 bases not matched to a gene. In germline, CDR1 is SGHAT, CDR2 FQNNGV. This CDR3 is 15 amino acids long. CDR3 loop: CASSLAGQGLRRQYF. The CDR3 coding sequence is TGTGCCAGCAGCTTAGCGGGACAGGGGCTACGTAGGCAGTACTTC.

The V call is TRBV10-1, the J call TRBJ1-1; TRBD1 matches at 8 bases. The CDR3 has 14 residues. The V gene's germline CDR1 is WNHNN and CDR2 SYGVQD (reference sequence). Losses at the gene ends were 9 bases for V and 1 base for J; bases not matched to a gene: 7. CDR3 sequence reads: CASPRTGKNTEAFF. Here the CDR3 DNA reads TGCGCCAGTCCGAGGACAGGGAAGAACACTGAAGCTTTCTTT.

The V gene is TRBV18, the J gene TRBJ2-5; 7 bases are a match to TRBD1. CDR3 length: 14 amino acids. V lost 3 bases and J lost 4; bases outside the gene matches: 5. In germline, CDR1 is KGHSH, CDR2 LQKENI. Here the CDR3 DNA reads TGTGCCAGCTCACCCGAGGCAGGGGGAGAGACCCAGTACTTC. Translating it yields CASSPEAGGETQYF.

This chain joins TRBV9 and TRBJ2-7, with TRBD1 matching over 8 bases. With 3 bases clipped from V and 4 bases from J, the junction kept 9 bases outside the gene matches. The CDR3 sequence is 15 residues long. Germline CDR1 and CDR2: SGDLS and YYNGEE. The DNA of the CDR3 is TGTGCCAGCAGCGGAGGGGGGACAGGACCTTACGAGCAGTACTTC. This sequence encodes CASSGGGTGPYEQYF.

The V and J genes are TRBV24-1 and TRBJ2-3, with D possibly being TRBD2 (6 bases). Trimming stripped 0 bases from V and 6 bases from J, with 15 bases between. Germline-derived CDR1 and CDR2 are KGHDR and SFDVKD. The CDR3 has 16 residues. CDR3 residues: CATSDLSVEAGDTQYF. The CDR3 DNA follows: TGTGCCACCAGTGATTTGAGCGTGGAGGCGGGGGATACGCAGTATTTT.

The V gene is TRBV30, the J gene TRBJ2-7; possible D gene TRBD2, 6 bases. The germline V gene encodes CDR1 GTSNPN and CDR2 SVGIG (reference sequence). This CDR3 spans 14 amino acids. Trimming cost V 0 bases and J 6 bases, with 15 bases left between them. The DNA for the CDR3 is TGTGCCTGGAGTGTAAGCGCGGAGGGTACCGAGCAGTACTTC. It is translated as CAWSVSAEGTEQYF.

The J gene is TRBJ2-1, the V gene TRBV10-1; TRBD2 agrees at 9 bases. This CDR3 has 16 residues. The V gene end was trimmed by 6 bases and the J gene end by 1 base; junction bases not matched to a gene: 7. In germline, CDR1 is WNHNN, CDR2 SYGVQD (reference sequence). The CDR3 is CASSRSGGRSYNEQFF. The CDR3 DNA reads TGCGCCAGCAGCCGAAGCGGGGGGAGATCCTACAATGAGCAGTTCTTC.

This chain joins TRBV5-1 and TRBJ2-1; TRBD2 aligns across 12 bases. V dropped 5 bases and J dropped 7; count of bases not matched to a gene: 4. This CDR3 contains 14 residues. Germline V CDR1 and CDR2: SGHRS, YFSETQ. The chain's CDR3 is CASRASGGENEQFF. CDR3 nucleotides: TGCGCCAGCAGGGCTAGCGGGGGGGAGAATGAGCAGTTCTTC.

This rearrangement joins TRBV4-1 to TRBJ1-4; 9 bases are a match to TRBD1. Germline assignment: CDR1 MGHRA and CDR2 YSYEKL. V was pared by 1 base and J by 6 bases, with 6 bases of the junction left unmatched. The CDR3 contains 16 residues. Here the CDR3 reads CASSQGDRAGYEKLFF. CDR3 nucleotides: TGCGCCAGCAGCCAAGGGGACAGGGCGGGGTATGAAAAACTGTTTTTT.

The chain employs TRBV9 and TRBJ2-7; TRBD1 might be the D (7 bases). CDR1 is SGDLS, CDR2 YYNGEE, per germline. This CDR3 is built from 12 residues. Trimming stripped 3 bases from V and 6 bases from J, with 10 bases between. CDR3 DNA sequence: TGTGCCAGCAGCGGACAGGGAGGCGAGCAGTACTTC. As protein: CASSGQGGEQYF. Filled out from reference TRBV9 and TRBJ2-7, the complete variable domain reads DSGVTQTPKHLITATGQRVTLRCSPRSGDLSVYWYQQSLDQGLQFLIQYYNGEERAKGNILERFSAQQFPDLHSELNLSSLELGDSALYFCASSGQGGEQYFGPGTRLTVT.

The chain employs TRBV24-1 and TRBJ1-1; maybe TRBD1 (5 bases). The length of the CDR3 is 15 residues. The germline V gene has CDR1 KGHDR and CDR2 SFDVKD. Trimming left V 2 bases short and J 3 bases short, with 12 bases between. The CDR3: CATSDSLGGHTEAFF. CDR3 coding DNA: TGTGCCACCAGTGATTCCCTCGGGGGACACACTGAAGCTTTCTTT.

This chain links TRBV30 with TRBJ1-1; D uncertain. Per germline, CDR1 GTSNPN and CDR2 SVGIG (reference sequence). The CDR3 extends over 11 amino acids. V dropped 0 bases and J dropped 5 bases, with 4 bases sitting between them. The CDR3 nucleotides are TGTGCCTGGAGTGTGTATACTGAAGCTTTCTTT. Its translation: CAWSVYTEAFF.

To note about this clone: Distinct nucleotide sequences in the sample also encode this CDR3. The chain combines TRBV19 with TRBJ1-4; 7 positions agree with TRBD1. Germline V gene data show CDR1 as LNHDA and CDR2 as SQIVND (reference sequence). With V trimmed by 6 bases and J by 3 bases, 7 bases remained unmatched. The CDR3 contains 15 residues. The CDR3 spells CASSVRQGANEKLFF. The CDR3 DNA reads as TGTGCCAGTAGCGTCCGACAGGGAGCTAATGAAAAACTGTTTTTT.

The V and J genes are TRBV7-8 and TRBJ2-7; weak D call: TRBD1 (6 bases). With 4 bases removed from V and 3 bases from J, the gap between germline ends came to 19 bases. Looked up from germline, CDR1 is SGHVS and CDR2 is FQNEAQ. The CDR3 has 16 amino acids. CDR3 nucleotides: TGTGCCAGCAGCTCCCCCCCGGTAGACAGGAACTACGAGCAGTACTTC. Encoded protein: CASSSPPVDRNYEQYF.

This chain links TRBV2 with TRBJ2-1, with TRBD2 identical over 11 bases. After removal of 2 bases from V and 8 bases from J, the junction contained 8 bases not matched to a gene. Germline V gene sequence: CDR1 SNHLY, CDR2 FYNNEI. This CDR3 has 16 amino acids. CDR3 in amino acids: CASSERLAGGNDEQFF. DNA for the CDR3: TGTGCCAGCAGTGAAAGGCTAGCGGGGGGAAACGATGAGCAGTTCTTC.